The 21 T cell receptor beta chains presented below share a single source sample, sequenced in a study of T-cell memory formation after mild COVID-19. TCRdb called the 5' RACE reads again in MiXCR, with one record for every CDR3 protein. The data contain 400,000 or so distinct CDR3 sequences, roughly 21% of them singletons. The sequenced material came from PBMCs or a T cell subset sorted from them (not recorded which). Source of these receptors: an adult woman who had mild COVID-19 (a few samples of this study predate the infection). Cell type and time point are not known.

J is TRBJ2-1 and V is TRBV20-1, with 7 bases that match TRBD1. The V gene's germline CDR1 is DFQATT and CDR2 SNEGSKA (reference sequence). With 6 bases clipped from V and 2 bases from J, the junction kept 10 bases outside the gene matches. The CDR3 spans 15 residues. Here the CDR3 reads CSAEQQGYTYNEQFF. Here the CDR3 DNA reads TGCAGTGCGGAACAACAGGGGTACACCTACAATGAGCAGTTCTTC.

In its sample, this clonotype was seen a few times. The chain joins TRBV7-2 to TRBJ2-3; TRBD2 is a possible D gene (7 bases). Germline values: CDR1 SGHTA, CDR2 FQGNSA. The V and J ends lost 2 bases and 4 bases respectively, with 13 bases between them. The CDR3 is 15 residues long. For the CDR3, the DNA is TGTGCCAGCAGCTTACTGGGGGGGCCATCAGATACGCAGTATTTT. Protein sequence: CASSLLGGPSDTQYF.

V gene TRBV24-1 combines with J gene TRBJ2-5; perhaps TRBD1 as D (5 bases). The ends were cut back, 3 bases at V and 1 base at J, with 5 bases in the middle. Germline loops: CDR1 KGHDR, CDR2 SFDVKD. This CDR3 is built from 13 residues. CDR3: CATSDDSQETQYF. The CDR3 region has the DNA TGTGCCACCAGTGATGACAGCCAAGAGACCCAGTACTTC.

J is TRBJ2-7 and V is TRBV20-1, with no clear D. The CDR3 spans 14 residues. The ends were cut back, 0 bases at V and 3 bases at J, with 12 bases in the middle. Per the germline V gene, CDR1 is DFQATT and CDR2 is SNEGSKA (reference sequence). CDR3 nucleotides: TGCAGTGCTAGAGATCCGGCTATCGACTACGAGCAGTACTTC. Translated: CSARDPAIDYEQYF.

This clonotype was observed once. The chain recombines TRBV10-1 with TRBJ2-7; D is ambiguous. This CDR3 contains 12 residues. Germline V gives CDR1 WNHNN, CDR2 SYGVQD (reference sequence). The germline V and J ends were trimmed by 4 bases and 4 bases, with 8 bases remaining between them. The DNA for the CDR3 is TGCGCCAGCAGTGCCGACCTATACGAGCAGTACTTC. Translating gives CASSADLYEQYF.

This clonotype was found a few times. The V call is TRBV5-1, the J call TRBJ1-1; D not resolved. The CDR3 has 15 amino acids. In germline, CDR1 is SGHRS, CDR2 YFSETQ. Between the trimmed V and J ends, which lost 4 bases and 4 bases, there was a span of 17 bases. The CDR3 protein is CASSKEGVGGTEAFF. The CDR3 nucleotides read TGCGCCAGCAGCAAAGAGGGAGTAGGAGGCACTGAAGCTTTCTTT.

This clonotype was detected only a few times. The junction shows a germline mismatch at one end, possibly a read error. The chain joins TRBV12-3 or TRBV12-4 to TRBJ2-1, with TRBD2 matching 8 bases. The CDR3 loop spans 16 amino acids. CDR3 sequence: CASSLNGGVSFNEQFF. The CDR3 DNA reads TGTGCCAGCAGTTTAAACGGGGGGGTCTCCTTCAATGAGCAGTTCTTC.

This clonotype has a handful of counts. The J gene is TRBJ2-3, the V gene TRBV6-7, with 7 positions matching TRBD1. TRBV6-7 is an ORF, and what it does is uncertain. The CDR3 sequence is 17 residues long. V was clipped by 5 bases and J by 2 bases; unmatched bases: 13. CDR3 nucleotide sequence: TGTGCCAGCAGTCCATCCCGGGACAGTGGATTCACAGATACGCAGTATTTT. Its translation is CASSPSRDSGFTDTQYF.

The V call is TRBV2, the J call TRBJ2-1; 7 bases agree with TRBD2. V trimming: 9 bases; J trimming: 4 bases; junction bases outside the gene matches: 12. The germline gives CDR1 SNHLY, CDR2 FYNNEI. This CDR3 spans 15 amino acids. The DNA for the CDR3 is TGTGCCAGGCAGAGGCGGGAGAACCCTTACAATGAGCAGTTCTTC. Translation: CARQRRENPYNEQFF.

The sample holds a few counts of this clonotype. The CDR3 bases are TGTGCCAGCAGCTTGGGGGGGCCTATGAACACTGAAGCTTTCTTT. Residues: CASSLGGPMNTEAFF. This chain joins TRBV5-6 and TRBJ1-1; D is perhaps TRBD1 (6 bases). The V end was cut by 0 bases, the J end by 0 bases, with 9 bases between. The CDR3 has 15 amino acids. From germline, CDR1 is SGHDT and CDR2 YYEEEE.

This clonotype was counted only a few times. Sequence at one end of the junction differs from germline and may be a read error. The rearrangement links TRBV2 to TRBJ1-2; the D is unclear. The germline CDR1 and CDR2 sequences are SNHLY and FYNNEI. CDR3 length: 11 amino acids. In DNA, the CDR3 is TGTGCCAGCAGTGAAGCAACGTGGCACGCCTTC. Translation gives CASSEATWHAF.

This clonotype was counted a few times. CDR3: CASSRLRGGADTQYF. CDR3 bases: TGTGCCAGCAGCCGACTCAGGGGTGGGGCAGATACGCAGTATTTT. The chain uses TRBV7-2 and TRBJ2-3; perhaps TRBD1 as D (6 bases). V gave up 5 bases and J gave up 4 bases, with 16 bases separating them. Germline CDR1 and CDR2: SGHTA and FQGNSA. This CDR3 contains 15 residues.

The V call is TRBV6-5, the J call TRBJ2-3; 10 bases align to TRBD2. Unmatched junction bases numbered 6, after V lost 4 bases and J lost 2 bases. The CDR3 loop spans 16 amino acids. Looked up from germline, CDR1 is MNHEY and CDR2 is SVGAGI. The CDR3: CASSSWTSGATDTQYF. CDR3 coding DNA: TGTGCCAGCAGTTCTTGGACTAGCGGTGCCACAGATACGCAGTATTTT.

The chain combines TRBV20-1 with TRBJ1-5; D gene uncertain. Trimming pared 6 bases from V and 2 bases from J, leaving 8 bases between. Germline CDR1 DFQATT, CDR2 SNEGSKA (reference sequence). The CDR3 has 12 residues. The CDR3 here is CSALLGNQPQHF. The CDR3 DNA follows: TGCAGTGCCCTATTGGGCAATCAGCCCCAGCATTTT.

This clonotype was counted a few times. The V call is TRBV7-6, the J call TRBJ2-5; 7 nucleotides align to TRBD2. Trimming took 5 bases from V and 5 from J; bases not matched to a gene: 2. Germline V lookup: CDR1 SGHVS, CDR2 FNYEAQ. The CDR3 runs to 12 residues. The CDR3 DNA follows: TGTGCCAGCAGCGCGCGGGGGGAGACCCAGTACTTC. Translated, it gives CASSARGETQYF.

V usage is TRBV12-3 or TRBV12-4 and J usage is TRBJ2-1; 8 bases match TRBD2. The CDR3 is made up of 16 amino acids. V shed 6 bases, J shed 4 bases, and the junction held 11 bases outside the gene matches. For the CDR3, the DNA is TGTGCCAGCAGCCCCTCCTTGGCGGGGGGTTACAATGAGCAGTTCTTC. It is translated as CASSPSLAGGYNEQFF.

This CDR3 reads CASSVPDSNQPQHF. The CDR3 nucleotides read TGTGCCAGCAGTGTCCCGGATAGCAATCAGCCCCAGCATTTT. The rearrangement joins TRBV2 to TRBJ1-5, with D unclear. CDR1 and CDR2 from the germline V gene are SNHLY and FYNNEI. CDR3 length: 14 amino acids. V gave up 4 bases and J gave up 0 bases, with 7 bases separating them.

This clonotype appeared a few times. The rearrangement links TRBV4-1 to TRBJ1-1; 7 positions match TRBD1. Trimming cost V 0 bases and J 8 bases; bases outside gene matches: 9. In germline, CDR1 is MGHRA, CDR2 YSYEKL. This CDR3 has 15 residues. The CDR3 DNA sequence: TGCGCCAGCAGCCAAGATCAACAGGGGCGGAGGGAAGCTTTCTTT. Protein: CASSQDQQGRREAFF.

The chain uses TRBV27 and TRBJ2-7, with TRBD2 matching over 11 bases. J was trimmed by 5 bases and V by 5 bases; bases with no gene match: 8. Looked up from germline, CDR1 is MNHEY and CDR2 is SMNVEV (reference sequence). The CDR3 has 15 residues. CDR3 nucleotide sequence: TGTGCCAGCAGTCCGATAGCGGGAGGGACCCACGAGCAGTACTTC. Protein product: CASSPIAGGTHEQYF.

This sequence joins TRBV28 and TRBJ2-4, with 7 bases fitting TRBD2. CDR3 length equals 12 residues. Germline CDR1 reads MDHEN; CDR2 reads SYDVKM. Trimming removed 6 bases from V and 6 bases from J; junction bases left unmatched: 2. The CDR3 sequence is CASRPGGNIQYF. As DNA, the CDR3 is TGTGCCAGCAGGCCGGGAGGAAACATTCAGTACTTC.

V gene TRBV18 combines with J gene TRBJ1-1, with no clear D. The CDR3 is 13 residues long. Germline assignment: CDR1 KGHSH and CDR2 LQKENI. V was clipped by 0 bases and J by 4 bases, with 6 bases between them. The CDR3 is CASSPPGSTEAFF. In DNA form, the CDR3 reads TGTGCCAGCTCACCACCGGGATCCACTGAAGCTTTCTTT.